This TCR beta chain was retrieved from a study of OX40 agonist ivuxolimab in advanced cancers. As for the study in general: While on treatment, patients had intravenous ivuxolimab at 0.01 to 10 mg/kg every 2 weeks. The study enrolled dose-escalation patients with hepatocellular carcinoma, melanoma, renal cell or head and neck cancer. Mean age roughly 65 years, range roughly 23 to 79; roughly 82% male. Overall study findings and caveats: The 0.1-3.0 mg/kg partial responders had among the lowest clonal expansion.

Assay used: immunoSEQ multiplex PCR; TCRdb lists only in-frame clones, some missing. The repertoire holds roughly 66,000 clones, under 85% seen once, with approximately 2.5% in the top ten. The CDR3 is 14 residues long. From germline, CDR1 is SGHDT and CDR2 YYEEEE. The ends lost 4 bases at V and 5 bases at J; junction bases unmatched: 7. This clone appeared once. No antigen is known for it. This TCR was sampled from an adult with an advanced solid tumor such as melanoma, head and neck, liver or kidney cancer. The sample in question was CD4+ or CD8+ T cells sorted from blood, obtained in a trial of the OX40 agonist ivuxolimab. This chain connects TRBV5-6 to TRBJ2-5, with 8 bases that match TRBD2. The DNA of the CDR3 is TGTGCCAGCAGCCTGACTAGCGTTGAGGAGACCCAGTACTTC. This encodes CASSLTSVEETQYF.